Given below is one T cell receptor beta chain in context. This entry belongs to a study of PD-L1 blockade in urothelial cancer. This sample's time point: peripheral blood 6 weeks after treatment start. The table came from immunoSEQ multiplex PCR; TCRdb's copy has only in-frame clones and leaves some out. The sample lists tens of thousands of clones, approximately 80% occurring once. The TCR originated in a man in his sixties or seventies with urothelial cancer. This material consisted of PBMCs, taken around atezolizumab (anti-PD-L1) treatment.

CDR3 protein: CASSAYNEQFF. DNA for the CDR3: TGTGCCAGCAGCGCGTACAATGAGCAGTTCTTC. This chain connects TRBV7-9 to TRBJ2-1, with D uncertain. This CDR3 has 11 residues. Germline CDR1 is SEHNR and CDR2 is FQNEAQ (reference sequence). With 5 bases removed from V and 4 bases from J, the gap between germline ends came to 3 bases. The variable domain in full, completed from reference TRBV7-9 and TRBJ2-1, reads DTGVSQNPRHKITKRGQNVTFRCDPISEHNRLYWYRQTLGQGPEFLTYFQNEAQLEKSRLLSDRFSAERPKGSFSTLEIQRTEQGDSAMYLCASSAYNEQFFGPGTRLTVL.